This T cell receptor (beta chain) originates from a study of cytotoxic CD8 clonotypes in ibrutinib-treated CLL. Turning to the study itself: The group held 11 to 12 relapsed/refractory and fewer than 16 treatment-naive patients, with fewer than 18 IGHV unmutated.

TCR beta library input comprised around 2 micrograms of genomic DNA from cryopreserved PBMCs. Note on this clone: Antigen unknown.

Sequenced by immunoSEQ multiplex PCR; TCRdb stores in-frame clones only, minus some. The repertoire holds 330,000 or so clones, with over 55% as singletons. This CDR3 has 15 residues. CDR1 is SGHDN and CDR2 is FVKESK in the germline V gene. V was trimmed by 1 base and J by 4 bases, leaving 11 bases between them. Study-level findings and limits: Increased clonality at ibrutinib response gave way to a return toward baseline at progression.

The TCR comes from a human donor with chronic lymphocytic leukemia. The rearrangement joins TRBV14 to TRBJ1-3; weak D call: TRBD1 (6 bases). Source: PBMCs, taken after 36 months of ibrutinib treatment. CDR3: CASSQVRQGGNTIYF. Written as DNA, the CDR3 is TGTGCCAGCAGCCAAGTTCGGCAGGGGGGAAACACCATATATTTT.